The present T cell receptor (beta chain) was sequenced within a study of T cells in Graves' hyperthyroidism and ophthalmopathy. General observations from the study: Among clonotypes expanded in thyroid above 0.001, most were also found in blood.

Uncontrolled infection, other autoimmune disease, pregnancy or lactation led to exclusion. Many counts were recorded for this clonotype. Its specificity is unknown. RNA transcripts were the template for amplifying TCR beta CDR3 regions. HTBI primers were used for first-round RT-PCR of the TCR CDR3. TCRdb passed the multiplex PCR reads through MiXCR, listing each CDR3 protein once. The table lists about 590,000 distinct CDR3 sequences, 14% of them singletons. Sequenced input: blood. The source of this sequence is a woman under 30 with Graves' ophthalmopathy.

The CDR3, as DNA: TGTGCCAGCACCACTAGGGAGGTCTCGGGCTACACCTTC. Translated: CASTTREVSGYTF. The chain uses TRBV12-3 or TRBV12-4 and TRBJ1-2; D call uncertain. This CDR3 contains 13 residues. The V gene lost 7 bases and the J gene lost 8 bases, with 17 bases spanning the gap.